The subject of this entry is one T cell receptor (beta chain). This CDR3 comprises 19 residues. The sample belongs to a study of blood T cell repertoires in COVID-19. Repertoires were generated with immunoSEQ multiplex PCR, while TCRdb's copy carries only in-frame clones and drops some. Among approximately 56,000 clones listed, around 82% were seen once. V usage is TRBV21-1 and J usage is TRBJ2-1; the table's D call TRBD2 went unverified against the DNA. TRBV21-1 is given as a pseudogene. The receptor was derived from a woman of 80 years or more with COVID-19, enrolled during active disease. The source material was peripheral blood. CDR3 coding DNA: TGTGCCAGCAGCAAAGTTGTGAGACTACCGGTTTTAGCTTGCAATGAGCAGTTCTTC. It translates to CASSKVVRLPVLACNEQFF.